This T cell receptor beta chain originates from a study of cytomegalovirus exposure and HLA in healthy donors. Findings of the study overall: An observed cluster of highly shared sequence variants was recorded as a likely sequencing artifact. HLA alleles showed associations with some 17,000 TCR beta sequences in a later analysis, at a 0.05 false discovery rate.

The primer mix had 60 Vbeta and 13 Jbeta primers. Clones were sequenced by immunoSEQ multiplex PCR, and TCRdb holds only the in-frame ones, with some missing. Among around 120,000 clones listed, around two thirds were seen once. After removal of 3 bases from V and 12 bases from J, the junction contained 7 bases not matched to a gene. The germline CDR1 and CDR2 sequences are MDHEN and SYDVKM. This CDR3 has 12 residues. A word on this clone: Antigen unknown.

The origin of this receptor is a man younger than 45 in good health and CMV-seropositive. This chain connects TRBV28 to TRBJ1-1, with 7 bases aligning to TRBD1. The sequenced material came from PBMCs. CDR3 in amino acids: CASSLTGSLPFF. The CDR3 DNA is TGTGCCAGCAGTTTGACAGGGTCCCTTCCTTTCTTT.